This T cell receptor beta chain was documented in a study of neoadjuvant anti-PD-1 for oral cavity cancer. V was pared by 4 bases and J by 5 bases, with 17 bases between. CDR1 is SGHRS and CDR2 is YFSETQ in the germline V gene. CDR3 length: 15 amino acids. In regard to this clone: Its antigen is not known.

Most PBMC samples had around 0.5 ug input DNA in six replicates. Profiled with immunoSEQ multiplex PCR; TCRdb holds only in-frame clones, not every one. The table includes around 62,000 clones, under 85% detected once. Findings of the study overall: PBMC Gini-index clonality exceeded responders' in non-responders post-nivolumab.

The sequence was collected from a person between 40 and 85 years old with oral cavity squamous cell carcinoma. This specimen consisted of PBMCs, obtained before nivolumab (anti-PD-1) treatment. The J gene is TRBJ2-3, the V gene TRBV5-1; D tentatively reads TRBD1 or TRBD2 (5 bases each). CDR3 region: CASSVRDPEGDTQYF. The CDR3 region has the DNA TGCGCCAGCAGCGTCCGGGACCCAGAGGGAGATACGCAGTATTTT.